This T cell receptor beta chain was captured in a study of blood T cell repertoires in COVID-19. Background on the study: Material from acute and convalescent COVID-19 was sourced from the United States, Italy and Spain. PBMCs, B-cell-depleted T cells, or T cells provided the cDNA or gDNA that made up the material.

Method: immunoSEQ multiplex PCR; TCRdb's copy keeps in-frame clones and lacks some. In the table there are a few hundred thousand clones, roughly 90% of which are singletons. The germline V gene has CDR1 SGHDN and CDR2 FVKESK. Trimming took 6 bases from V and 3 from J, leaving 12 bases between them. The CDR3 sequence is 13 residues long. Assignment of participants to cohorts was predicated upon participant-reported clinical history. This sequence joins TRBV14 and TRBJ2-7, with D possibly being TRBD2 (5 bases). Sequenced input: PBMCs or T cells enriched from blood (not recorded which). The origin of this receptor is a woman in her 30s who had recovered from COVID-19. The CDR3 coding sequence is TGTGCCAGCAGGGACCCTACTAGCTACGAGCAGTACTTC. Encoded protein: CASRDPTSYEQYF.